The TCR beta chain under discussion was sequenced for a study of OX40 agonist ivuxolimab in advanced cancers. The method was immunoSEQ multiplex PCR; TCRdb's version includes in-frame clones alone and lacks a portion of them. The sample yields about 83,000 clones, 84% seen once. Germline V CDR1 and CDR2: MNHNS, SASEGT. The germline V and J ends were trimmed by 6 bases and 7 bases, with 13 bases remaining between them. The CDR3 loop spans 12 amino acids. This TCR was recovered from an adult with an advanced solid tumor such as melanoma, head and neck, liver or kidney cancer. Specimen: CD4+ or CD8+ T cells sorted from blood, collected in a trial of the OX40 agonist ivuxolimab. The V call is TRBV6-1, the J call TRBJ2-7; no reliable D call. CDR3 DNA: TGTGCCAGCAGCGCAGGAGCAAGGGAGCAGTACTTC. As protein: CASSAGAREQYF.